One and the same sample provided the 29 T cell receptor beta chains below, sequenced in a study of blood T cell repertoires in COVID-19. This table comes from immunoSEQ multiplex PCR, and its TCRdb copy is limited to in-frame clones, with some not included. Found here are some 220,000 clones, 86% of them singletons; the top ten hold under 4%. The sequenced material came from PBMCs or T cells enriched from blood (not recorded which). The receptors were sampled from a woman aged 40 to 50 with acute COVID-19.

Only one count was recorded for this clone. The chain uses TRBV9 and TRBJ1-2; no definite D call. The CDR3 is 14 residues long. The V and J ends lost 0 bases and 4 bases respectively, with 10 bases between them. Per the germline V gene, CDR1 is SGDLS and CDR2 is YYNGEE. This CDR3 reads CASSVDTGFYGYTF. The DNA for the CDR3 is TGTGCCAGCAGCGTAGATACGGGGTTCTATGGCTACACCTTC.

The chain has TRBV6-2 or TRBV6-3 and TRBJ2-7; 12 bases line up with TRBD2. Germline CDR1 reads MNHEY; CDR2 reads SVGEGT. CDR3 length equals 14 residues. V was pared by 5 bases and J by 5 bases, with 4 bases of the junction left unmatched. The CDR3 region has the DNA TGTGCCAGCAGTCGACTAGCGGGGGTCCACGAGCAGTACGTC. Amino acids: CASSRLAGVHEQYV.

This clone occurred once. This chain uses TRBV18 with TRBJ1-5; 10 bases match TRBD1. This CDR3 has 16 amino acids. V lost 6 bases and J lost 0; bases outside the gene matches: 5. The germline V gene encodes CDR1 KGHSH and CDR2 LQKENI. Written as DNA, the CDR3 is TGTGCCAGCTCGCCGGGACAGGGGAATAGCAATCAGCCCCAGCATTTT. Its translation is CASSPGQGNSNQPQHF.

This clone turned up a few times. The chain carries TRBV3-1 (or the pseudogene TRBV3-2) and TRBJ2-7, with D hard to call. The germline V gene has CDR1 LGHDT and CDR2 YNNKEL (reference sequence). The length of the CDR3 is 16 residues. V was trimmed by 2 bases and J by 3 bases, leaving 17 bases between them. The CDR3 region has the DNA TGTGCCAGCAGCCAAACTTTTCTCGTAAACCTCTACGAGCAGTACTTC. This sequence encodes CASSQTFLVNLYEQYF.

The rearrangement links TRBV19 to TRBJ1-5, with 10 positions matching TRBD1. Trimming at V came to 7 bases and at J to 3 bases, leaving 6 bases not matched to a gene. The germline V gene has CDR1 LNHDA and CDR2 SQIVND (reference sequence). The CDR3 runs 15 residues. CDR3 sequence reads: CASTRGQGLNQPQHF. CDR3 DNA sequence: TGTGCCAGTACCCGGGGACAGGGGCTCAATCAGCCCCAGCATTTT.

The chain recombines TRBV13 with TRBJ2-7, with D uncertain. CDR3 size: 13 residues. V dropped 7 bases and J dropped 0 bases, with 10 bases sitting between them. Germline V gene sequence: CDR1 PRHDT, CDR2 FYEKMQ (reference sequence). The CDR3 reads CASKGASSYEQYF. The CDR3 region has the DNA TGTGCCAGCAAAGGAGCAAGCTCCTACGAGCAGTACTTC.

This CDR3 reads CSVGDEKLFF. The DNA of the CDR3 is TGCAGCGTTGGAGATGAAAAACTGTTTTTT. V usage is TRBV29-1 and J usage is TRBJ1-4; D remains ambiguous. V was pared by 4 bases and J by 6 bases, with 3 bases between. In germline, CDR1 is SQVTM, CDR2 ANQGSEA. This CDR3 has 10 residues.

The chain joins TRBV9 to TRBJ1-3; D remains ambiguous. The CDR3 has 17 residues. Trimming left V 3 bases short and J 0 bases short, with 16 bases between. Germline V gives CDR1 SGDLS, CDR2 YYNGEE. CDR3 sequence (DNA): TGTGCCAGCAGCGCCCCTCACCACAGAAACTCTGGAAACACCATATATTTT. Translating gives CASSAPHHRNSGNTIYF.

The CDR3: CAWSLAGSLYEQYV. CDR3 coding DNA: TGTGCCTGGAGTCTAGCGGGTTCTCTATACGAGCAGTACGTC. The chain carries TRBV30 and TRBJ2-7, with 8 bases matching TRBD2. The CDR3 covers 14 residues. Looked up from germline, CDR1 is GTSNPN and CDR2 is SVGIG (reference sequence). V lost 2 bases to trimming and J lost 4 bases; unmatched junction nucleotides: 7.

This clone was picked up one time. The V and J genes are TRBV7-3 and TRBJ2-1, with 11 nucleotides matching TRBD2. J gave up 4 bases and V 5 bases, and 4 bases lay outside the gene matches. Germline V gene lookup returns CDR1 SGHTA and CDR2 FQGTGA. The CDR3 is 15 residues long. This chain's CDR3 is CASSVLAGAYNEQFF. The CDR3 DNA reads TGTGCCAGCAGCGTACTAGCGGGGGCATACAATGAGCAGTTCTTC.

The CDR3 sequence: CASQGTFGSLGGGGTQYF. The CDR3, as DNA: TGTGCCAGCCAGGGGACATTTGGTTCGCTCGGAGGGGGGGGGACCCAGTACTTC. V and J are TRBV25-1 and TRBJ2-5, with D possibly being TRBD2 (7 bases). Trimming removed 8 bases at V and 7 bases at J, with 32 bases between. This CDR3 region has 18 residues. Germline lookup yields CDR1 MGHDK and CDR2 SYGVNS.

V and J are TRBV30 and TRBJ1-1; 8 positions agree with TRBD1. Losses at the gene ends were 8 bases for V and 7 bases for J; bases not matched to a gene: 3. The CDR3 totals 10 residues. The germline CDR1 and CDR2 sequences are GTSNPN and SVGIG (reference sequence). The CDR3 DNA sequence: TGTGCCGGGGACAGGTTTGAAGCTTTCTTT. It yields the protein CAGDRFEAFF.

The chain uses TRBV9 and TRBJ2-5, with D possibly matching TRBD1 (6 bases). The V gene's germline CDR1 is SGDLS and CDR2 YYNGEE. The V end lost 3 bases, the J end lost 3 bases, and 12 bases lay between the germline ends. The CDR3 extends over 14 amino acids. The CDR3 protein is CASSDRDIEETQYF. The DNA of the CDR3 is TGTGCCAGCAGCGACCGGGACATTGAAGAGACCCAGTACTTC.

The chain has TRBV6-2 or TRBV6-3 and TRBJ2-3; 7 nucleotides align to TRBD2. V lost 6 bases, J lost 2 bases, and 14 bases stayed unmatched. Germline assignment: CDR1 MNHEY and CDR2 SVGEGT. This CDR3 is 17 amino acids long. The CDR3 nucleotides read TGTGCCAGCAGCCCTCTTCACCCGGGGGGTCTCACAGATACGCAGTATTTT. This sequence encodes CASSPLHPGGLTDTQYF.

The chain joins TRBV2 to TRBJ1-1; D remains unclear. V lost 5 bases to trimming and J lost 7 bases, with 14 bases between them. Germline V gene sequence: CDR1 SNHLY, CDR2 FYNNEI. CDR3 length equals 13 residues. In DNA, the CDR3 is TGTGCCAGCAGTCATCGGGAGGCAGGTGAAGCTTTCTTT. This codes for CASSHREAGEAFF.

V usage is TRBV27 and J usage is TRBJ2-7, with 9 bases lining up with TRBD1. The length of the CDR3 is 15 residues. Germline assignment: CDR1 MNHEY and CDR2 SMNVEV (reference sequence). V shed 3 bases and J 4 bases; nucleotides not matched to a gene: 7. As DNA, the CDR3 is TGTGCCAGCAGTTTGACAGGGGGTGATCTATACGAGCAGTACTTC. This sequence encodes CASSLTGGDLYEQYF.

V usage is TRBV24-1 and J usage is TRBJ2-2; D not certain. V gave up 2 bases and J gave up 1 base, with 4 bases separating them. Germline assignment: CDR1 KGHDR and CDR2 SFDVKD. The CDR3 has 14 residues. CDR3 nucleotide sequence: TGTGCCACCAGTGATTGGCAGAACACCGGGGAGCTGTTTTTT. Amino acids: CATSDWQNTGELFF.

The CDR3 nucleotides are TGTGCCAGCAGTTTTTTGGGCGGCTACACCTTC. Amino acids: CASSFLGGYTF. The chain employs TRBV12-3 or TRBV12-4 and TRBJ1-2; D call uncertain. V gave up 3 bases and J gave up 8 bases, with 7 bases separating them. The CDR3 is 11 residues long.

The chain recombines TRBV18 with TRBJ1-1; TRBD1 is a possible D gene (6 bases). CDR3 length: 15 amino acids. V lost 3 bases and J 3 bases, leaving 14 bases between the germline ends. Germline CDR1 is KGHSH and CDR2 is LQKENI. DNA of the CDR3: TGTGCCAGCTCACCCGGGGGGCCAAGTGACACTGAAGCTTTCTTT. As protein: CASSPGGPSDTEAFF.

This clone was detected once. The chain employs TRBV5-4 and TRBJ2-1; a weak D match, TRBD1 (6 bases). CDR1 and CDR2 (germline): SGHNT, YYREEE (reference sequence). The V end was cut by 3 bases, the J end by 2 bases, with 15 bases between. The CDR3 extends over 16 amino acids. The CDR3 region is CASSSNRVGTYNEQFF. Written as DNA, the CDR3 is TGTGCCAGCAGCTCAAACAGGGTAGGAACCTACAATGAGCAGTTCTTC.

This chain links TRBV11-2 with TRBJ1-4; D remains unclear. Trimming shortened V by 5 bases and J by 13 bases, and 20 bases separated the two germline ends. This CDR3 comprises 14 residues. Germline CDR1 SGHAT, CDR2 FQNNGV. The CDR3 is CASSPTGQTAGLFF. CDR3 coding DNA: TGTGCCAGCAGCCCTACCGGCCAGACCGCGGGACTGTTTTTT.

V usage is TRBV27 and J usage is TRBJ2-7; D gene uncertain. Germline lookup yields CDR1 MNHEY and CDR2 SMNVEV (reference sequence). Trimming removed 5 bases from V and 3 bases from J, with 20 bases in between. This CDR3 spans 16 amino acids. CDR3 nucleotide sequence: TGTGCCAGCAGTCTTAACCTCGACACCTTCTACTACGAGCAGTACGTC. Translation gives CASSLNLDTFYYEQYV.

Here the CDR3 reads CASSQPWNTEAFF. CDR3 nucleotides: TGTGCCAGCAGCCAACCGTGGAACACTGAAGCTTTCTTT. This chain links TRBV3-1 (or the pseudogene TRBV3-2) with TRBJ1-1; D uncertain. Looked up from germline, CDR1 is LGHDT and CDR2 is YNNKEL (reference sequence). V shed 2 bases and J shed 1 base, with 5 bases lying between them. The CDR3 contains 13 residues.

The rearrangement uses TRBV6-2 or TRBV6-3 and TRBJ2-3, with TRBD2 identical over 12 bases. Germline-derived CDR1 and CDR2 are MNHEY and SVGEGT. CDR3 length equals 15 residues. Losses at the gene ends were 2 bases for V and 7 bases for J; bases not matched to a gene: 4. CDR3 residues: CASSYRTSGAYTQYF. The CDR3 DNA sequence: TGTGCCAGCAGTTACCGGACTAGCGGGGCCTATACGCAGTATTTT.

This clone was counted a few times. This chain links TRBV7-2 with TRBJ1-4; D ambiguous. Germline CDR1 reads SGHTA; CDR2 reads FQGNSA. Trimming stripped 1 base from V and 8 bases from J, with 14 bases between. This CDR3 region has 15 residues. The CDR3 reads CASSLGISGGEKLFF. The CDR3 DNA sequence: TGTGCCAGCAGCTTAGGGATCTCCGGCGGGGAAAAACTGTTTTTT.

The V call is TRBV27, the J call TRBJ1-5, with a weak D call TRBD1 (6 bases). CDR1 is MNHEY and CDR2 is SMNVEV in the germline V gene (reference sequence). The V gene lost 7 bases and the J gene lost 4 bases, with 14 bases spanning the gap. The CDR3 is made up of 14 amino acids. CDR3 nucleotide sequence: TGTGCCAGCAAAATGACAGGTGGAAATCAGCCCCAGCATTTT. It translates to CASKMTGGNQPQHF.

The V gene is TRBV30, the J gene TRBJ1-6, with TRBD1 identical over 7 bases. J gave up 10 bases and V 3 bases, and 3 bases lay outside the gene matches. The CDR3 contains 12 residues. Per germline, CDR1 GTSNPN and CDR2 SVGIG (reference sequence). The CDR3 DNA reads as TGTGCCTGGAGAAGGGGGCTCTCACCCCTCCACTTT. Its translation is CAWRRGLSPLHF.

The table lists this clone with a count of one. The rearrangement links TRBV5-5 to TRBJ1-2; D is undetermined. The CDR3 runs to 16 residues. V dropped 6 bases and J dropped 1 base, with 19 bases sitting between them. The germline CDR1 and CDR2 sequences are SGHKS and YYEKEE (reference sequence). CDR3 coding DNA: TGTGCCAGCACCAATAGCGCGGGGATTGGTAACTATGGCTACACCTTC. It translates to CASTNSAGIGNYGYTF.

The chain uses TRBV7-8 and TRBJ1-3; 7 bases are shared with TRBD1. The junction had 7 bases not matched to a gene; V was cut back by 5 bases and J by 0 bases. There are 16 residues in the CDR3. Germline V CDR1 and CDR2: SGHVS, FQNEAQ. CDR3 sequence reads: CASSPHRGFSGNTIYF. For the CDR3, the DNA is TGTGCCAGCAGCCCACACAGGGGATTCTCTGGAAACACCATATATTTT.